The 3 T cell receptor beta chains given below trace back to one sample, sequenced in a study of T cells expressing NK-cell markers. Reanalyzing the 5' RACE reads, TCRdb keeps one entry per CDR3 protein, without DNA. The data include over 350,000 distinct CDR3 sequences; the top ten clones carry around 10%. The material sequenced was blood T cells: a sorted CD56 or NKG2C T cell subset, CD4+ or CD8+ T cells, or bulk PBMC T cells (not recorded which). These receptors all stem from a woman between 45 and 65 years old in good health.

J is TRBJ2-4 and V is TRBV7-9; TCRdb returns TRBD2, unconfirmable since there is no DNA. The germline gives CDR1 SEHNR, CDR2 FQNEAQ (reference sequence). The CDR3 length is 16 residues. The CDR3 reads CASSYGLAEKKNIQYF.

V gene TRBV4-2 combines with J gene TRBJ2-4; TCRdb gives TRBD2 as the D gene, but with no DNA this cannot be confirmed. Germline V lookup: CDR1 LGHNA, CDR2 YNFKEQ. This CDR3 has 17 amino acids. CDR3 sequence reads: CASSQEVAGVAKNIQYF.

The chain combines TRBV29-1 with TRBJ2-1; TCRdb selects TRBD2, and the lack of DNA leaves this call unchecked. Germline CDR1 and CDR2: SQVTM and ANQGSEA. This CDR3 is built from 11 residues. The CDR3 spells CSVGEVNEQFF.